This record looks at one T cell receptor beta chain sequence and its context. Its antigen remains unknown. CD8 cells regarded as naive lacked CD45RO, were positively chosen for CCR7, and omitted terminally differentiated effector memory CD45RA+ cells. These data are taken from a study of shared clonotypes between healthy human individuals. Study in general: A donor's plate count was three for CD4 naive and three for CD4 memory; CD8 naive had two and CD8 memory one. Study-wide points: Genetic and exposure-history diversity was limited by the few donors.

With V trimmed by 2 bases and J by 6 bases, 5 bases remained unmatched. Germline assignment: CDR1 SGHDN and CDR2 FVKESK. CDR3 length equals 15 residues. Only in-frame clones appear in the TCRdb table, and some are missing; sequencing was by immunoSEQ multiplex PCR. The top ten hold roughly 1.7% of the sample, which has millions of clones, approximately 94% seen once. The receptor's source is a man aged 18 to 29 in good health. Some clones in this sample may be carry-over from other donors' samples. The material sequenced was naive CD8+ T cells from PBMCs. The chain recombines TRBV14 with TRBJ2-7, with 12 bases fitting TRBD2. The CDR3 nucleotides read TGTGCCAGCAGCCAAAGACTAGCGGGAGCGTCCGAGCAGTACTTC. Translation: CASSQRLAGASEQYF.